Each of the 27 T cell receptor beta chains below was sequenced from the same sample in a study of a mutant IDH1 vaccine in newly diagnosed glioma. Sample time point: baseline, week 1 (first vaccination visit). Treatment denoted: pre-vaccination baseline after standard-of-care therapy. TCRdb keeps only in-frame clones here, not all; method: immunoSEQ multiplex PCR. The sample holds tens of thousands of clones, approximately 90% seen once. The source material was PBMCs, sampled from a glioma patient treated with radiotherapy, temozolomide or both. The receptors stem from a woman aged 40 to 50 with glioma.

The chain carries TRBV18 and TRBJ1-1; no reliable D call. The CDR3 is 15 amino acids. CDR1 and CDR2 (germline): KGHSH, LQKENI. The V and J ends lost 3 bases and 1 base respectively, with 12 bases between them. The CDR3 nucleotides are TGTGCCAGCTCACCGTCGAGAGGCGCGAACACTGAAGCTTTCTTT. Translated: CASSPSRGANTEAFF.

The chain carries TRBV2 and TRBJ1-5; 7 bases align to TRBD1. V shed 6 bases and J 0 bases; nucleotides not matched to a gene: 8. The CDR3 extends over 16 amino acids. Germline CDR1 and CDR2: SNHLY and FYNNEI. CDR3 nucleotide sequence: TGTGCCAGCAGCCTCGGACAGGTGCATAGCAATCAGCCCCAGCATTTT. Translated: CASSLGQVHSNQPQHF. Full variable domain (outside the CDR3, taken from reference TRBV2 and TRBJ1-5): EPEVTQTPSHQVTQMGQEVILRCVPISNHLYFYWYRQILGQKVEFLVSFYNNEISEKSEIFDDQFSVERPDGSNFTLKIRSTKLEDSAMYFCASSLGQVHSNQPQHFGDGTRLSIL.

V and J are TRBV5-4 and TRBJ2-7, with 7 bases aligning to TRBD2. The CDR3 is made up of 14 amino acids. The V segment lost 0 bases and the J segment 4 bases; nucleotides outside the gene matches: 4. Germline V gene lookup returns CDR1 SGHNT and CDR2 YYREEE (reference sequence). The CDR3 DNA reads TGTGCCAGCAGCTTGGGGTCGGGGGGATACGAGCAGTACTTC. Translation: CASSLGSGGYEQYF.

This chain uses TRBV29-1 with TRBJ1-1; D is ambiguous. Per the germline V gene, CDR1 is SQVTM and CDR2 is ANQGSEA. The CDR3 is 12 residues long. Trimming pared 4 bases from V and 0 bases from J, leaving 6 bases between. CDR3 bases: TGCAGCGTTGCCCGAATGAACACTGAAGCTTTCTTT. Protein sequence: CSVARMNTEAFF.

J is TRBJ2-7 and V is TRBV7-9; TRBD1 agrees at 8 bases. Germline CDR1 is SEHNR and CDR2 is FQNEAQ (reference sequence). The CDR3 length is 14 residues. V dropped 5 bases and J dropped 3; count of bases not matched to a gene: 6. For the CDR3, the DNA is TGTGCCAGCAGCCCCTGGGGACAGGACTACGAGCAGTACTTC. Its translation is CASSPWGQDYEQYF.

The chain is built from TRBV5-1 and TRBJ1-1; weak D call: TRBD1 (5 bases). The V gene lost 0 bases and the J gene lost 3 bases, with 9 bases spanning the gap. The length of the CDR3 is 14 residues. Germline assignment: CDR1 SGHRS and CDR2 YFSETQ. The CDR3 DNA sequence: TGCGCCAGCAGCTTGGATGGGGGGGACACTGAAGCTTTCTTT. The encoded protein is CASSLDGGDTEAFF. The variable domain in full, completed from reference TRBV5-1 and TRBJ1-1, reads KAGVTQTPRYLIKTRGQQVTLSCSPISGHRSVSWYQQTPGQGLQFLFEYFSETQRNKGNFPGRFSGRQFSNSRSEMNVSTLELGDSALYLCASSLDGGDTEAFFGQGTRLTVV.

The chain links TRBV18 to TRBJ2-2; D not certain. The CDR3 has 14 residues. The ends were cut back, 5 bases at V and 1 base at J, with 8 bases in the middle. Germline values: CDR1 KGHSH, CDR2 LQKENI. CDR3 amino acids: CASSAQRNTGELFF. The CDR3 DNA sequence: TGTGCCAGCTCAGCACAGAGGAACACCGGGGAGCTGTTTTTT.

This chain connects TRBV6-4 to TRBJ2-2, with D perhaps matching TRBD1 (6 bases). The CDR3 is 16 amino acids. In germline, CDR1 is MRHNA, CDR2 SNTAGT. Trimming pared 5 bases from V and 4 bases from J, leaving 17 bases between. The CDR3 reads CASSPPDRTSTGELFF. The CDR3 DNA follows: TGTGCCAGCAGTCCCCCGGACAGAACGAGCACCGGGGAGCTGTTTTTT.

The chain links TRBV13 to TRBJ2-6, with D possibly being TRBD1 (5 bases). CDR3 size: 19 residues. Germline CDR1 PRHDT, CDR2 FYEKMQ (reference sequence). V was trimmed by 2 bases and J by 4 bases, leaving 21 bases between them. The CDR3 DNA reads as TGTGCCAGCAGCTTAAAACCCCTTGGGGCAGGGCGCGGGGCCAACGTCCTGACTTTC. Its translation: CASSLKPLGAGRGANVLTF.

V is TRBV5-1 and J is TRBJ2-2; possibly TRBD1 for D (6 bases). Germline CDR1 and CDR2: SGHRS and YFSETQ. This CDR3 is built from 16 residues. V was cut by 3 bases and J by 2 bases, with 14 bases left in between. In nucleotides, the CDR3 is TGCGCCAGCAGCTCTGGACAGCTAAGAAACACCGGGGAGCTGTTTTTT. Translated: CASSSGQLRNTGELFF.

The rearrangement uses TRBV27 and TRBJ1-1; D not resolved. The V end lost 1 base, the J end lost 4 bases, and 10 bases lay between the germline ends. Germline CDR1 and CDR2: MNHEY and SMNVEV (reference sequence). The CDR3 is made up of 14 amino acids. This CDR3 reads CASSLYGGGTEAFF. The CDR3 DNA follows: TGTGCCAGCAGTTTATATGGTGGAGGCACTGAAGCTTTCTTT.

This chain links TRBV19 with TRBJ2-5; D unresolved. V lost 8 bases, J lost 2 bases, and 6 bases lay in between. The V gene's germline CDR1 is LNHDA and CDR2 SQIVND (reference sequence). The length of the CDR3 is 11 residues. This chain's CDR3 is CASGLQETQYF. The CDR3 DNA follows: TGTGCCAGTGGGCTACAAGAGACCCAGTACTTC.

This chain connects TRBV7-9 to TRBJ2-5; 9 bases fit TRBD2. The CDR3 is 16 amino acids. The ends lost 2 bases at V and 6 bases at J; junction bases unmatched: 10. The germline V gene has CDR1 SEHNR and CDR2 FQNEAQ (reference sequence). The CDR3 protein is CASSLMFERGEQTQYF. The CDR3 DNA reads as TGTGCCAGCAGCTTAATGTTTGAGCGGGGGGAACAGACCCAGTACTTC.

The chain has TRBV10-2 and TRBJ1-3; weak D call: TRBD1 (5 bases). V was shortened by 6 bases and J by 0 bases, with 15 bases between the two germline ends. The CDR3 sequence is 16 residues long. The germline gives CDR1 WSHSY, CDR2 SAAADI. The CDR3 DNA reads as TGCGCCAGCAGCCTACCATGGGGGGACTCTGGAAACACCATATATTTT. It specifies CASSLPWGDSGNTIYF.

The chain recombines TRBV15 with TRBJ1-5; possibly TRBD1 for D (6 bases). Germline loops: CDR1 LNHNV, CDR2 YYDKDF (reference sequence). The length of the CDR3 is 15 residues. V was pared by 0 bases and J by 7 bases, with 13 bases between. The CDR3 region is CATSRDKGTTQPQHF. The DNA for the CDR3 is TGTGCCACCAGCAGAGATAAGGGGACAACCCAGCCCCAGCATTTT.

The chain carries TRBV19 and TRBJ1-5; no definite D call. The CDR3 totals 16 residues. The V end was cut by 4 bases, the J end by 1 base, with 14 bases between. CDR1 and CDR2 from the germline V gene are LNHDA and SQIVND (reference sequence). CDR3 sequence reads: CASSTAFAMSNQPQHF. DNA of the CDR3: TGTGCCAGTAGTACGGCGTTCGCAATGAGCAATCAGCCCCAGCATTTT.

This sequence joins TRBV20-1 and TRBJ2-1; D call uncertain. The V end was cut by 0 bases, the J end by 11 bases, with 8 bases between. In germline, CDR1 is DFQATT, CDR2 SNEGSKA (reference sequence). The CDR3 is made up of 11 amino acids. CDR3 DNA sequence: TGCAGTGCTAGAGAAACGGACCAGCAGTTCTTC. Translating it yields CSARETDQQFF.

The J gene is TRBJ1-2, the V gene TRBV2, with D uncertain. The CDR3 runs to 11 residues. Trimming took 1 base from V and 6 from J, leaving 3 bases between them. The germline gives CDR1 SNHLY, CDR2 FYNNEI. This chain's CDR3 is CASSEGDGYTF. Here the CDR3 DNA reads TGTGCCAGCAGTGAAGGGGATGGCTACACCTTC.

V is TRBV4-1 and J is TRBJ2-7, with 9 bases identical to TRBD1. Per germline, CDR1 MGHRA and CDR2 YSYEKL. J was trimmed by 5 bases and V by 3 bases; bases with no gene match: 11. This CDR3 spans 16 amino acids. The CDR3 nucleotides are TGCGCCAGCAGCCAGATAAGAGGACAGGGGTATAACGAGCAGTACTTC. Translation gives CASSQIRGQGYNEQYF.

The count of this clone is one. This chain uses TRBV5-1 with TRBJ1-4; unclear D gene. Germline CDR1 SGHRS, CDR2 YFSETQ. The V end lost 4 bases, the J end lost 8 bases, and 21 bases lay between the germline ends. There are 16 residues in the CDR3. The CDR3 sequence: CASSPSGPLVGEKLFF. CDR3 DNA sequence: TGCGCCAGCAGCCCATCCGGGCCTTTGGTTGGGGAAAAACTGTTTTTT.

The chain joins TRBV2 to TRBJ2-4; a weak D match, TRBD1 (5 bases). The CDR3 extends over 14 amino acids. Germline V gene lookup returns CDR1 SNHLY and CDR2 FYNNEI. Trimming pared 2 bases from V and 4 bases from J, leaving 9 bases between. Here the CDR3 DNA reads TGTGCCAGCAGTGAAATGCAGGGAAAAAACATTCAGTACTTC. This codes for CASSEMQGKNIQYF.

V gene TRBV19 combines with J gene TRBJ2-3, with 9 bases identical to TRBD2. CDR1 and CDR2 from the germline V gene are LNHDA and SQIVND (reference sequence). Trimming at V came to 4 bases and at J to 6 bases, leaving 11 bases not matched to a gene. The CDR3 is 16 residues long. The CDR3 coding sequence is TGTGCCAGTAGTAGGGTTTTGGGGACTAGCATCGATACGCAGTATTTT. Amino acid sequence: CASSRVLGTSIDTQYF.

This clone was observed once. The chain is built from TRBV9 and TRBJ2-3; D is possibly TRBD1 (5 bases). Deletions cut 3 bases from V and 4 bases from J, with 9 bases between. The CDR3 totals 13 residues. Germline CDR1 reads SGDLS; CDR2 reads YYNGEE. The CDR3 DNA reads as TGTGCCAGCAGCGAGGGGTGGGCAGATACGCAGTATTTT. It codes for CASSEGWADTQYF. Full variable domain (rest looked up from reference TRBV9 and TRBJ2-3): DSGVTQTPKHLITATGQRVTLRCSPRSGDLSVYWYQQSLDQGLQFLIQYYNGEERAKGNILERFSAQQFPDLHSELNLSSLELGDSALYFCASSEGWADTQYFGPGTRLTVL.

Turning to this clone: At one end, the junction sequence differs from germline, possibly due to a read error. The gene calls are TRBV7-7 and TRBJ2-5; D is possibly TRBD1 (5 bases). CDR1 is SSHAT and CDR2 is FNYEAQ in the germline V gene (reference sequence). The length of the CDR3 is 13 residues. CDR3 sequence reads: CASSPREQETQYF. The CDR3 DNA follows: TGTGCTAGCAGCCCCAGGGAACAAGAGACCCAGTACTTC.

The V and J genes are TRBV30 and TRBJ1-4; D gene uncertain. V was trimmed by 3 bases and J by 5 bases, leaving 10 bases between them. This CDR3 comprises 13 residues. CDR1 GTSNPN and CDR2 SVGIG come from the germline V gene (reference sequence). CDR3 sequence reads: CAWSPSLNEKLFF. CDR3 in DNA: TGTGCCTGGAGCCCAAGCCTCAATGAAAAACTGTTTTTT.

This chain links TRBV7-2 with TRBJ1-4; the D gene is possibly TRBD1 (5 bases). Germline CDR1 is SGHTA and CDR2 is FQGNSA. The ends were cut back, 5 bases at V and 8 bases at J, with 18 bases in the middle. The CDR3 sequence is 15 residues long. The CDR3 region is CASSTLRGMGEKLFF. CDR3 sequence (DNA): TGTGCCAGCAGCACTCTCCGGGGGATGGGAGAAAAACTGTTTTTT.

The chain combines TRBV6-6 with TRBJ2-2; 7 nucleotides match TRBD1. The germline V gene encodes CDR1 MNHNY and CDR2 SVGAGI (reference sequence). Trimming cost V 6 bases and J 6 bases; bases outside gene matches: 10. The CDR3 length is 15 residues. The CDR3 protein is CASRARQGVSGELFF. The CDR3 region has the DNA TGTGCCAGCAGGGCGAGACAGGGTGTTTCCGGGGAGCTGTTTTTT.